The rows below give T cell receptor beta chains drawn from one sample of a study of blood T cell repertoires in COVID-19. TCRdb keeps only in-frame clones here, not all; method: immunoSEQ multiplex PCR. The sample consists of roughly 100,000 clones, approximately 86% of them appearing once. Sequencing used peripheral blood. The receptors shown here come from a man aged 50-60 years with active or convalescent COVID-19. The CDR3 runs from the conserved cysteine through the conserved F or W. The D gene is left open where the match is weak. Not every row has a clone size; where given, it reads once, few, many or a size class.

size: NA
J: TRBJ2-7
D: NA
V: TRBV28
DNA: TGTGCCAGCAGTTCCCTGGAGTTTTCCCGGGGCGAGCAGTACTTC
CDR3: CASSSLEFSRGEQYF

size: NA
J: TRBJ1-1
D: NA
V: TRBV5-1
DNA: TGCGCCAGCAGCTTGGCCGTTGCAGGTAACACTGAAGCTTTCTTT
CDR3: CASSLAVAGNTEAFF

size: NA
J: TRBJ2-2
D: TRBD2
V: TRBV5-1
DNA: TGCGCCAGCAGCTTGAGGACTAGCGGGGGGCGGGAGCTGTTTTTT
CDR3: CASSLRTSGGRELFF

size: NA
J: TRBJ2-3
D: NA
V: TRBV28
DNA: TGTGCCAGCATCGAGACAGCCGGAGGCACAGATACGCAGTATTTT
CDR3: CASIETAGGTDTQYF

size: NA
J: TRBJ1-1
D: TRBD1
V: TRBV7-2
DNA: TGTGCCAGCAGCCCGTATACAGGGGGCACTGAAGCTTTCTTT
CDR3: CASSPYTGGTEAFF

size: NA
J: TRBJ2-1
D: NA
V: TRBV23-1
DNA: TGCGCCAGCAGTCAGTCGGACAGTCTAGATGAGCAGTTCTTC
CDR3: CASSQSDSLDEQFF

size: NA
J: TRBJ1-5
D: TRBD1
V: TRBV6-2/TRBV6-3
DNA: TGTGCCAGCAGTAGGGACAGGGGGCTTGATCAGCCCCAGCATTTT
CDR3: CASSRDRGLDQPQHF

size: once
J: TRBJ2-2
D: TRBD1
V: TRBV5-1
DNA: TGCGCCAGCAGCTTGGGACAGGGGGACACCGGGGAGCTGTTTTTT
CDR3: CASSLGQGDTGELFF

size: once
J: TRBJ1-4
D: NA
V: TRBV29-1
DNA: TGCAGCGTTGAGCGGGCAACTAATGAAAAACTGTTTTTT
CDR3: CSVERATNEKLFF

size: NA
J: TRBJ2-3
D: TRBD2
V: TRBV7-2
DNA: TGTGCCAGCAGCTCGGGACTAGCGGGGGGATACACAGATACGCAGTATTTT
CDR3: CASSSGLAGGYTDTQYF